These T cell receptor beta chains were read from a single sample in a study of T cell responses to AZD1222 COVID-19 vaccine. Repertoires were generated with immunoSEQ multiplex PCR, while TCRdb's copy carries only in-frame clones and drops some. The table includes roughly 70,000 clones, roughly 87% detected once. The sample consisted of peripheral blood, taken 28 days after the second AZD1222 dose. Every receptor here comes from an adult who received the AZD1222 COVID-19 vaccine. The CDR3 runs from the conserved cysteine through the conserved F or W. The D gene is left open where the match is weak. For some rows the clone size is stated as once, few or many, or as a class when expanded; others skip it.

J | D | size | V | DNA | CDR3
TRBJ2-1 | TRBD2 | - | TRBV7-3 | TGTGCCAGCAGCCTAAACCTAGCGGGAGGAGCGGGTGAGCAGTTCTTC | CASSLNLAGGAGEQFF
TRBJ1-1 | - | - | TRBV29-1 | TGCAGCGTCACCCGTGGGGGGGTGAACACTGAAGCTTTCTTT | CSVTRGGVNTEAFF
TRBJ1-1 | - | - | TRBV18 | TGTGCCAGCTCACCGGGACCGCGGAACACTGAAGCTTTCTTT | CASSPGPRNTEAFF
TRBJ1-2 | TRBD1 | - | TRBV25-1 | TGTGCCAGCAGTTTCACCGGGACAGGGGGGTATGGCTACACCTTC | CASSFTGTGGYGYTF
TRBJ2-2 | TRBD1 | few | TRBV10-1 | TGCGCCAGCAGCCGGGGACAGCCCGGCACCGGGGAGCTGTTTTTT | CASSRGQPGTGELFF
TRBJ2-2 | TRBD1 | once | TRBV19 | TGTGCCAGTAGTGACAGGGGGAACACCGGGGAGCTGTTTTTT | CASSDRGNTGELFF
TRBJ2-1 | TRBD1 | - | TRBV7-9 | TGTGCCAGCAGTTCGGACAGGGCTAATGAGCAGTTCTTC | CASSSDRANEQFF
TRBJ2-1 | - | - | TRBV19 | TGTGCCAGTAGTATAGAGTTAATGGCGATCGAGCAGTTCTTC | CASSIELMAIEQFF
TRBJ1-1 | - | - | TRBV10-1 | TGCGCCAGCAGTGAGAGACAGAGACACACTGAAGCTTTCTTT | CASSERQRHTEAFF
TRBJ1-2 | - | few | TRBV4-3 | TGCGCCAGCAGCCAAGATGGTAGGACAGCCGGCTGGTATGGCTACACCTTC | CASSQDGRTAGWYGYTF
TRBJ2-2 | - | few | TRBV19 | TGTGCCAGTAGTATTCGGGCCTACACCGGGGAGCTGTTTTTT | CASSIRAYTGELFF
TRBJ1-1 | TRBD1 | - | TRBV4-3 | TGCGCCAGCAGCCAAGTGACAGGGGGCAACCAGAACACTGAAGCTTTCTTT | CASSQVTGGNQNTEAFF
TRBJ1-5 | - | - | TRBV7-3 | TGTGCCAGCAGCTTAACAGTTAAAGGGCCCCAGCATTTT | CASSLTVKGPQHF
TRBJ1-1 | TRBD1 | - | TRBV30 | TGTGCCTGGAGCCGGGACAGGGTAGTGAACACTGAAGCTTTCTTT | CAWSRDRVVNTEAFF
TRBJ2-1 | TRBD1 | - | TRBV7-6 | TGTGCCAGCAGCTTAAACAGGGGGCCGTTCGATGAGCAGTTCTTC | CASSLNRGPFDEQFF
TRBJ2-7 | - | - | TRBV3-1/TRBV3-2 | TGTGCCAGCAGCCAAGTATCAGGGCGCGAGCAGTACTTC | CASSQVSGREQYF
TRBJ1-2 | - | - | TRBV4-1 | TGCGCCAGCAGCCAAGATATACAGGGTTTAGGCTATGGCTACACCTTC | CASSQDIQGLGYGYTF
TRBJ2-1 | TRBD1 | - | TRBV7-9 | TGTGCCAGCAACGATAGGGGGCCCCAGTTCTTC | CASNDRGPQFF
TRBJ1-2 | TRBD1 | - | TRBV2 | TGTGCCAGCAGCCGGGACAGGGATTTCTATGGCTACACCTTC | CASSRDRDFYGYTF
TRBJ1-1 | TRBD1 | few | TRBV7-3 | TGTGCCAGCAGCAACCAGGGGGGACAGCAAGCTTTCTTT | CASSNQGGQQAFF
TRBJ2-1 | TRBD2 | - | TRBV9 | TGTGCCAGCAGCGTAGGTACTAGCGGGGCATCCTACAATGAGCAGTTCTTC | CASSVGTSGASYNEQFF
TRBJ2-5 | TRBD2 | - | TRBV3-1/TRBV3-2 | TGTGCCAGCAGCCAAGACCGCGGCGGACTAGCGGGCCAAGAGACCCAGTACTTC | CASSQDRGGLAGQETQYF
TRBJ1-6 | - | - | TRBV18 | TGTGCCAGCTCACCGATGGACTACTCCTATAATTCACCCCTCCACTTT | CASSPMDYSYNSPLHF
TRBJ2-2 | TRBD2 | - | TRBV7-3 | TGTGCCAGCAGCTCCTCGGGACTAGCGGGAGCTGCCGGGGAGCTGTTTTTT | CASSSSGLAGAAGELFF
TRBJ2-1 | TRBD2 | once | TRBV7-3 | TGTGCCAGCAGCTTAAGAGGTAGCGGGAGCTCCTACAATGAGCAGTTCTTC | CASSLRGSGSSYNEQFF
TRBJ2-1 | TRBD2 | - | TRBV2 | TGTGCCAGCAGTGTGGGCCTTTTGGCGGGAGGGCGGGATGAGCAGTTCTTC | CASSVGLLAGGRDEQFF
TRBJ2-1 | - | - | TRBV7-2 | TGTGCCAGCAGCTTAAATGGAAATGAGCAGTTCTTC | CASSLNGNEQFF
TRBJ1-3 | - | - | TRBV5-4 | TGTGCCAGCAGCTTGGCCGGGGTCCAGGGAAACACCATATATTTT | CASSLAGVQGNTIYF
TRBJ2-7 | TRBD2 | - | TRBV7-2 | TGTGCCAGCAGCTCGAGCGGGAGTAACGACGAGCAGTACTTC | CASSSSGSNDEQYF